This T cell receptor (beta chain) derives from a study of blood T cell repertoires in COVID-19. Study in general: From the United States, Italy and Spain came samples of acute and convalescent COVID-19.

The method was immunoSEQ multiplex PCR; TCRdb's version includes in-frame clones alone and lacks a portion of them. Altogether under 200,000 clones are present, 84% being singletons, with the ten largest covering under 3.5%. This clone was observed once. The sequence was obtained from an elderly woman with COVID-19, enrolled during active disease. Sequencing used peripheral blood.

The CDR3 loop is CASSSLGLAGGAGELFF. In DNA, the CDR3 is TGTGCCAGCAGCTCCCTGGGACTAGCGGGGGGGGCCGGGGAGCTGTTTTTT. The genes are TRBV5-6 and TRBJ2-2, with TRBD2 identical over 16 bases. The CDR3 runs 17 residues. The germline CDR1 and CDR2 sequences are SGHDT and YYEEEE. The trim removed 3 bases at V and 6 bases at J, leaving 5 bases unmatched. The full variable domain, with the rest looked up from reference TRBV5-6 and TRBJ2-2, is DAGVTQSPTHLIKTRGQQVTLRCSPKSGHDTVSWYQQALGQGPQFIFQYYEEEERQRGNFPDRFSGHQFPNYSSELNVNALLLGDSALYLCASSSLGLAGGAGELFFGEGSRLTVL.